The clone carrying this T cell receptor (beta chain) was observed many times. Its antigen remains unidentified. This record belongs to a study of T cells in Graves' hyperthyroidism and ophthalmopathy. Overall study findings and caveats: Ophthalmopathy was separated from stable hyperthyroidism by a 13 V-J model. Before onset, ophthalmopathy was predicted by the model a median around 6 months earlier. Most thyroid-expanded clonotypes above 0.001 were also found in blood.

Exclusion of patients followed from uncontrolled infection, other autoimmune disease, pregnancy or lactation. Trimming shortened V by 0 bases and J by 7 bases, and 7 bases separated the two germline ends. The CDR3 length is 12 residues. Germline V gene sequence: CDR1 GTSNPN, CDR2 SVGIG (reference sequence). Amplified TCR beta CDR3 regions derived from RNA transcripts. With the HTBI primer set, the TCR CDR3 went through a first round of RT-PCR. TCRdb re-called the multiplex PCR reads with MiXCR, one entry per CDR3 protein. The table includes 500,000 or so distinct CDR3 sequences, roughly 17% detected once.

This chain uses TRBV30 with TRBJ2-1; D possibly corresponds to TRBD2 (6 bases). The source is a woman aged 18-35 years with Graves' ophthalmopathy. Material for sequencing was blood. The CDR3 nucleotides read TGTGCCTGGAGTGTACGGGGGAATGAGCAGTTCTTC. Encoded protein: CAWSVRGNEQFF.